This T cell receptor (beta chain) was sequenced for a study of cytomegalovirus exposure and HLA in healthy donors. The study's findings and limits: The authors judged a highly shared variant cluster likely a sequencing artifact. Cytomegalovirus-associated status was assigned to about 180 TCR beta chains. Earlier analysis yielded a pattern in which most TCR beta V segments were productive about 87% or about 30% of the time.

There are 21 residues in the CDR3. PCR involved 60 Vbeta and 13 Jbeta primers. Methods used by the authors: Around 11 million shared chains were among tens of millions of unique TCR beta chains counted in a later analysis. Some clones are missing from TCRdb's copy, which holds only in-frame ones; the method was immunoSEQ multiplex PCR. Clone size and the V and J calls come from that table; the DNA yielded D and trimming. The data contain 150,000 to 200,000 clones, nearly 80% of them singletons. As to this clone: Its antigen is as yet unknown.

This chain uses TRBV21-1 with TRBJ2-1; no DNA check was done on the table's D call, TRBD2. TRBV21-1 is designated a pseudogene. The sequenced sample was PBMCs. The sequence was obtained from a woman in her forties or fifties in good health and CMV-seropositive. The CDR3 DNA is TGTGCCAGCAGCAAAGCTTGTGTTAGCCAAGCCGAGCCGAGCTCCTACAATGAGCAGTTCTTC. It translates to CASSKACVSQAEPSSYNEQFF.